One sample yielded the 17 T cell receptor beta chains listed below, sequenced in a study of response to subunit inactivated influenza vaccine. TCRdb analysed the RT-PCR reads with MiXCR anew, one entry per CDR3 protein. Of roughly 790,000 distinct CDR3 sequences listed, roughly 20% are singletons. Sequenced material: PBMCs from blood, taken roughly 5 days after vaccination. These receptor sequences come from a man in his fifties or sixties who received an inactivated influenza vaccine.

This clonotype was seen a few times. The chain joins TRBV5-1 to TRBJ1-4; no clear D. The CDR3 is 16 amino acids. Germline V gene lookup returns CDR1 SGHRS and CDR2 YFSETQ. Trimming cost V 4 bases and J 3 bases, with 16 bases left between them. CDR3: CASSPGMAVANEKLFF. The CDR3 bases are TGCGCCAGCAGCCCGGGGATGGCTGTCGCTAATGAAAAACTGTTTTTT.

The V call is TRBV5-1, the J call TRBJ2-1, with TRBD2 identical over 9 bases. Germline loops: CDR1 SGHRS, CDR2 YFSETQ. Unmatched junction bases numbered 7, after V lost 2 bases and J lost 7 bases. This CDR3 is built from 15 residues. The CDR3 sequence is CASSFRREGWNEQFF. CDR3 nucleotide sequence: TGCGCCAGCAGCTTTAGGCGGGAGGGTTGGAATGAGCAGTTCTTC.

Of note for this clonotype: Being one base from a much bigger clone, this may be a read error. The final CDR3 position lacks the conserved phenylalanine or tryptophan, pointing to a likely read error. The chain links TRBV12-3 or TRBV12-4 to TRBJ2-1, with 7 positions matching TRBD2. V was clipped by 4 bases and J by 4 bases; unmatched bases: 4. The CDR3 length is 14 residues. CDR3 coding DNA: TGTGCCAGCAGTTGGCGGGAGTCGTACAATGAGCAGTTCTCC. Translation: CASSWRESYNEQFS.

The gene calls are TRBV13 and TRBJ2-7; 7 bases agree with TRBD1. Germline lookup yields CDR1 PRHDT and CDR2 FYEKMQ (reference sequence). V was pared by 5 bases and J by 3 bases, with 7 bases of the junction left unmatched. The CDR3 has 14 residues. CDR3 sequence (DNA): TGTGCCAGCAGCCAGGGACAGTTTGGCTACGAGCAGTACTTC. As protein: CASSQGQFGYEQYF.

This CDR3 reads CASSRYGTDLYEQYF. The CDR3 DNA sequence: TGTGCCAGCAGTCGCTACGGGACAGACTTATACGAGCAGTACTTC. The chain has TRBV28 and TRBJ2-7, with 7 bases lining up with TRBD1. From germline, CDR1 is MDHEN and CDR2 SYDVKM. V shed 5 bases and J 4 bases; nucleotides not matched to a gene: 11. The CDR3 has 15 residues. Based on the CDR3 plus reference TRBV28 and TRBJ2-7, the full variable domain is DVKVTQSSRYLVKRTGEKVFLECVQDMDHENMFWYRQDPGLGLRLIYFSYDVKMKEKGDIPEGYSVSREKKERFSLILESASTNQTSMYLCASSRYGTDLYEQYFGPGTRLTVT.

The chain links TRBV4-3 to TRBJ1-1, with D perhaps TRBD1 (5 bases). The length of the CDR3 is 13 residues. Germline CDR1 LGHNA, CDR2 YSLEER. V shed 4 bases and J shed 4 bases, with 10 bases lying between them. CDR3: CASSRLGATEAFF. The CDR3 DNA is TGCGCCAGCAGCCGCCTAGGGGCCACTGAAGCTTTCTTT.

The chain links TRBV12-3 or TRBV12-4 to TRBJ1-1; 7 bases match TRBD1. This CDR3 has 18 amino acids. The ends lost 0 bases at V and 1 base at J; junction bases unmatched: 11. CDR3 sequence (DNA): TGTGCCAGCAGTTTAGCGTTGGGACAGCGTGTGGGGAACACTGAAGCTTTCTTT. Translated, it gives CASSLALGQRVGNTEAFF.

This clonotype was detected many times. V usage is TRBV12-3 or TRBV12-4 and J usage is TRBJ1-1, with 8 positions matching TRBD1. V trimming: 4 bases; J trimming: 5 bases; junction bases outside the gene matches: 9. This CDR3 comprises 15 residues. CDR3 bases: TGTGCCAGCAGTTCAAACAGGGGGGTTTTAACTGAAGCTTTCTTT. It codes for CASSSNRGVLTEAFF.

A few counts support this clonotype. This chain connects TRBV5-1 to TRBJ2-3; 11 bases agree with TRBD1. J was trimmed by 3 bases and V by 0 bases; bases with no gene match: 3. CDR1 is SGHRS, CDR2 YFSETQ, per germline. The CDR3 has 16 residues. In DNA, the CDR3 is TGCGCCAGCAGCTTGGGGACAGGGGGCGGAACAGATACGCAGTATTTT. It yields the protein CASSLGTGGGTDTQYF. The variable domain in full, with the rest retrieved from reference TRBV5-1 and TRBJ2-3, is KAGVTQTPRYLIKTRGQQVTLSCSPISGHRSVSWYQQTPGQGLQFLFEYFSETQRNKGNFPGRFSGRQFSNSRSEMNVSTLELGDSALYLCASSLGTGGGTDTQYFGPGTRLTVL.

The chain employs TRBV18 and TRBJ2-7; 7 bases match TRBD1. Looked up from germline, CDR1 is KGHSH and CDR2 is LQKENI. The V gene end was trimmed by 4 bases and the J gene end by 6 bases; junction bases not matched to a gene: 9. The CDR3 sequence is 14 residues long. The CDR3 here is CASSLWTGPLEQYF. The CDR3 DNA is TGTGCCAGCTCACTCTGGACAGGACCCCTCGAGCAGTACTTC.

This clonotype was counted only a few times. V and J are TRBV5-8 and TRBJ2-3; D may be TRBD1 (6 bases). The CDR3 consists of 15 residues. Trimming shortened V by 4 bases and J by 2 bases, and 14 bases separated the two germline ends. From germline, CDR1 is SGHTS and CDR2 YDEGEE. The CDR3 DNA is TGTGCCAGCAGCCGCACAGGGACACCCACAGATACGCAGTATTTT. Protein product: CASSRTGTPTDTQYF.

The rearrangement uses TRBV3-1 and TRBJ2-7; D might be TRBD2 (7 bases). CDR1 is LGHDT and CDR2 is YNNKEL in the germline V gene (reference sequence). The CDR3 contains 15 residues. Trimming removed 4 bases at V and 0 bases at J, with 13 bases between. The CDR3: CASSPAGGHSYEQYF. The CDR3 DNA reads TGTGCCAGCAGCCCGGCCGGGGGGCACTCCTACGAGCAGTACTTC.

The CDR3 DNA sequence: TGTGCCATCAGTGAGTCGGTGGGCCCCTACAATGAGCAGTTCTTC. Translation gives CAISESVGPYNEQFF. The chain links TRBV10-3 to TRBJ2-1; D gene ambiguous. Trimming left V 0 bases short and J 2 bases short, with 8 bases between. CDR3 size: 15 residues. CDR1 is ENHRY and CDR2 is SYGVKD in the germline V gene.

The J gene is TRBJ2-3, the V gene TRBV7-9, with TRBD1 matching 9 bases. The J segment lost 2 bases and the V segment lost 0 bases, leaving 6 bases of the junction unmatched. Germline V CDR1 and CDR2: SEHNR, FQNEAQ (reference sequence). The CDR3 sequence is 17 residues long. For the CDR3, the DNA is TGTGCCAGCAGCTTAGCGTTAGGGACAGGGCTCACAGATACGCAGTATTTT. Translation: CASSLALGTGLTDTQYF. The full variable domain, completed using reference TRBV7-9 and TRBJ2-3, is DTGVSQNPRHKITKRGQNVTFRCDPISEHNRLYWYRQTLGQGPEFLTYFQNEAQLEKSRLLSDRFSAERPKGSFSTLEIQRTEQGDSAMYLCASSLALGTGLTDTQYFGPGTRLTVL.

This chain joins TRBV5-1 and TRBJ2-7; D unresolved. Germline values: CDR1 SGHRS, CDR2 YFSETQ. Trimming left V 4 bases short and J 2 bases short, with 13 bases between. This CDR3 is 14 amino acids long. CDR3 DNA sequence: TGCGCCAGCAGCATAGCCGGGCCCACCTACGAGCAGTACTTC. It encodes CASSIAGPTYEQYF.

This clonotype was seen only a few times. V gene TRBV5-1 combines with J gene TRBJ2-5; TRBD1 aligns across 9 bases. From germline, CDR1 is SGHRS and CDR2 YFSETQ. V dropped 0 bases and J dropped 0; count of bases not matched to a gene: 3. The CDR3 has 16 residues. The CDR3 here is CASSLGDRANQETQYF. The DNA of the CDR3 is TGCGCCAGCAGCTTGGGGGACAGGGCGAACCAAGAGACCCAGTACTTC.

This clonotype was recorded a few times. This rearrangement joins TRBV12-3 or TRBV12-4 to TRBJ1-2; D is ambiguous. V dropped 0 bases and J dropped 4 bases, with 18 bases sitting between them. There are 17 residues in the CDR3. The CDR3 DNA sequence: TGTGCCAGCAGTTTAGCCTACCGGTTGGAAGTAGGCTATGGCTACACCTTC. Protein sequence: CASSLAYRLEVGYGYTF.